Sequencing of this T cell receptor (beta chain) was carried out in a study of blood T cell repertoires in COVID-19. Original handling: Amplification of reference gene primers provided the estimated nucleated cell counts. The data were produced by immunoSEQ multiplex PCR, yet TCRdb's version contains in-frame clones alone and is incomplete. V and J calls plus clone size are reproduced from that table; the DNA served to infer D and trimming. The top ten hold roughly 2% of the sample, which has around 250,000 clones, 90% seen once. Of note for this clone: This sample includes further DNA sequences coding for the same CDR3.

This receptor was identified in a woman aged 60-70 years with COVID-19, enrolled during active disease. What was sequenced was peripheral blood.

CDR3 protein: CASSVEENTEAFF. The CDR3 DNA follows: TGTGCCAGCAGTGTTGAGGAGAACACTGAAGCTTTCTTT. This sequence joins TRBV6-4 and TRBJ1-1; D remains unclear. The CDR3 sequence is 13 residues long. Germline V gene sequence: CDR1 MRHNA, CDR2 SNTAGT. Trimming removed 4 bases at V and 1 base at J, with 7 bases between.